A selection of T cell receptor beta chains follows, all from one sample in a study of blood T cells in healthy people across ages. From the 5' RACE reads, TCRdb called clonotypes with MiXCR, one entry per CDR3 protein. Altogether 650,000 to 950,000 distinct CDR3 sequences are present, under 55% being singletons, with the ten largest covering roughly 19%. Sequencing was carried out using blood. The receptors shown here come from a man aged 60 to 69 in good health. The CDR3 runs from the conserved cysteine through the conserved F or W. A D gene is named only where the DNA matches it firmly. Clone size, where shown, is once, few, many, or a class for clones that have expanded.

CDR3aa: CAGQQGAPNEKLFF; CDR3nt: TGTGCCGGACAACAGGGGGCGCCTAATGAAAAACTGTTTTTT; j_gene: TRBJ1-4; abundance: -; d_gene: TRBD1; v_gene: TRBV7-9
CDR3aa: CASSLVAGVDEQFF; CDR3nt: TGCGCCAGCAGCTTGGTAGCGGGAGTGGATGAGCAGTTCTTC; j_gene: TRBJ2-1; abundance: -; d_gene: TRBD2; v_gene: TRBV5-1
CDR3aa: CASRRTSGGHYEQYF; CDR3nt: TGTGCCAGCAGGCGGACTAGCGGGGGGCACTACGAGCAGTACTTC; j_gene: TRBJ2-7; abundance: -; d_gene: TRBD2; v_gene: TRBV12-3/TRBV12-4
CDR3aa: CASSLRPPIEFSGANVLTF; CDR3nt: TGTGCCAGCAGCTTGCGACCGCCAATCGAGTTCTCTGGGGCCAACGTCCTGACTTTC; j_gene: TRBJ2-6; abundance: few; d_gene: -; v_gene: TRBV7-3
CDR3aa: CASSLQWADTDTQYF; CDR3nt: TGCGCCAGCAGCTTGCAGTGGGCGGACACAGATACGCAGTATTTT; j_gene: TRBJ2-3; abundance: -; d_gene: -; v_gene: TRBV5-1
CDR3aa: CAWSLARDYQYF; CDR3nt: TGTGCCTGGAGCCTTGCCCGGGACTATCAGTACTTC; j_gene: TRBJ2-5; abundance: -; d_gene: TRBD2; v_gene: TRBV30
CDR3aa: CASSVVGLETQYF; CDR3nt: TGTGCCAGCAGCGTAGTCGGATTGGAGACCCAGTACTTC; j_gene: TRBJ2-5; abundance: -; d_gene: -; v_gene: TRBV7-2
CDR3aa: CASSYAPTGFGTDTQYF; CDR3nt: TGTGCCAGCAGTTACGCCCCGACAGGGTTTGGCACAGATACGCAGTATTTT; j_gene: TRBJ2-3; abundance: once; d_gene: TRBD1; v_gene: TRBV6-5
CDR3aa: CASSYLSGQSSYEQYF; CDR3nt: TGTGCCAGCAGTTACCTCTCCGGACAGAGCTCCTACGAGCAGTACTTC; j_gene: TRBJ2-7; abundance: -; d_gene: -; v_gene: TRBV6-2/TRBV6-3
CDR3aa: CAGSLVASGGVDTQYF; CDR3nt: TGTGCCGGCAGCTTAGTGGCTAGCGGTGGAGTAGATACGCAGTATTTT; j_gene: TRBJ2-3; abundance: -; d_gene: TRBD2; v_gene: TRBV7-2